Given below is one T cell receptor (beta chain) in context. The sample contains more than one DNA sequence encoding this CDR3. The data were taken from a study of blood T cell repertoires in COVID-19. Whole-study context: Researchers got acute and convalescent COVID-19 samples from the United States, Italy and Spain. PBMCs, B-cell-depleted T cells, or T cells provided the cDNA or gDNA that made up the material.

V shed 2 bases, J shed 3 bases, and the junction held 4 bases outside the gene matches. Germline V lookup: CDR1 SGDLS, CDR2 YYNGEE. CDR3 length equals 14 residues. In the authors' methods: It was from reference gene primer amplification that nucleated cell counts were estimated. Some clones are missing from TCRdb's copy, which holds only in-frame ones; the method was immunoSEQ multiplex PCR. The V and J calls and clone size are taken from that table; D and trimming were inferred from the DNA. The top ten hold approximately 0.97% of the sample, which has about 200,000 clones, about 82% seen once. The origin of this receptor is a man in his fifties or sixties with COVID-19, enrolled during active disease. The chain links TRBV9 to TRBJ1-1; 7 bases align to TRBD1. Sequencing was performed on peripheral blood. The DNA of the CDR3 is TGTGCCAGCAGCGTCGGGCAGGGGGACACTGAAGCTTTCTTT. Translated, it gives CASSVGQGDTEAFF.